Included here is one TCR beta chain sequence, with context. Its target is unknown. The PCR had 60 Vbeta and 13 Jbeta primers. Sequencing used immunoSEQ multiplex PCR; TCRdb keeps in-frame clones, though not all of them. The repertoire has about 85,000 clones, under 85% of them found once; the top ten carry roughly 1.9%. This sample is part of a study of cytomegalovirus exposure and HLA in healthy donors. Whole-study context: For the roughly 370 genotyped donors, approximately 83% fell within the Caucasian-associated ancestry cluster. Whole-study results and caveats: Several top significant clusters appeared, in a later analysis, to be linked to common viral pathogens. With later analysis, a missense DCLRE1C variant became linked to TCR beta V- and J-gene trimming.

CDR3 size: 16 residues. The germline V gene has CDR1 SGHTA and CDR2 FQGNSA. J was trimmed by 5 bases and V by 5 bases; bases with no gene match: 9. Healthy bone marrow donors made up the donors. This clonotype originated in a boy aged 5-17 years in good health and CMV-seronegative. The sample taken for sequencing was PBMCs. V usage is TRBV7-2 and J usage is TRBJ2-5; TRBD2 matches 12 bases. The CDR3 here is CASSLPSGGGWETQYF. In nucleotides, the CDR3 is TGTGCCAGCAGCCTGCCTAGCGGGGGGGGCTGGGAGACCCAGTACTTC.